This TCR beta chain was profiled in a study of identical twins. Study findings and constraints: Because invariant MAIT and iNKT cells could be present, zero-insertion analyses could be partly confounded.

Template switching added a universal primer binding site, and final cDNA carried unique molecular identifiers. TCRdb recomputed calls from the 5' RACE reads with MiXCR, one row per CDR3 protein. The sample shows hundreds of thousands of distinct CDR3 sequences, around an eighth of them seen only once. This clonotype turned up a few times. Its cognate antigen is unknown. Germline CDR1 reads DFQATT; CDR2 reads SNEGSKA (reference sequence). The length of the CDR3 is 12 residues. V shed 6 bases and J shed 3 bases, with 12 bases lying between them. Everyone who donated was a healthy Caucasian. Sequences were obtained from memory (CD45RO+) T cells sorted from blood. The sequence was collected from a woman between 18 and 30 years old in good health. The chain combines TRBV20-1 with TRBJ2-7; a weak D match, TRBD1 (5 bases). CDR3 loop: CSATGFIYEQYF. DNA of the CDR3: TGCAGTGCCACAGGATTTATCTACGAGCAGTACTTC.